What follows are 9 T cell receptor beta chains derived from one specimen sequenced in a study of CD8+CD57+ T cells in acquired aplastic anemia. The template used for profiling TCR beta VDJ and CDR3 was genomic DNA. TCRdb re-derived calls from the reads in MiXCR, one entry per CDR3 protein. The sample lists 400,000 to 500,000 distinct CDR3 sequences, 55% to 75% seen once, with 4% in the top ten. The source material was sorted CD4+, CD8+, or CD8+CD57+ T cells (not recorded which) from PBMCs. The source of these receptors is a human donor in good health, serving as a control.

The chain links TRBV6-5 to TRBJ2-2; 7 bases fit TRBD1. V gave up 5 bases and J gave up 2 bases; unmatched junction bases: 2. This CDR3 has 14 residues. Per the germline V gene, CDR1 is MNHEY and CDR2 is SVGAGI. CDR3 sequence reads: CASSRTGNTGELFF. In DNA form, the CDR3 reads TGTGCCAGCAGTAGGACAGGCAACACCGGGGAGCTGTTTTTT.

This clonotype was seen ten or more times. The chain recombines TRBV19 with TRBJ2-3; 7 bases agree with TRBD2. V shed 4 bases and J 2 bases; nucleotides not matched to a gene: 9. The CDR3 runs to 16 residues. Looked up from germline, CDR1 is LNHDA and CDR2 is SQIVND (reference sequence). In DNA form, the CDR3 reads TGTGCCAGTAGTAAGCTCGGCGGGGGTTTCACAGATACGCAGTATTTT. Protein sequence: CASSKLGGGFTDTQYF. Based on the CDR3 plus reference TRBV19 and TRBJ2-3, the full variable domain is DGGITQSPKYLFRKEGQNVTLSCEQNLNHDAMYWYRQDPGQGLRLIYYSQIVNDFQKGDIAEGYSVSREKKESFPLTVTSAQKNPTAFYLCASSKLGGGFTDTQYFGPGTRLTVL.

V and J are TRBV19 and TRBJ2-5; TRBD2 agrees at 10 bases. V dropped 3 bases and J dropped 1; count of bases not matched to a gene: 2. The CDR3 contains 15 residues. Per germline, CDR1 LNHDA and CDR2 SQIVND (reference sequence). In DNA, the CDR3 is TGTGCCAGTAGTATTCTAGCGGGGGTCCAAGAGACCCAGTACTTC. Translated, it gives CASSILAGVQETQYF.

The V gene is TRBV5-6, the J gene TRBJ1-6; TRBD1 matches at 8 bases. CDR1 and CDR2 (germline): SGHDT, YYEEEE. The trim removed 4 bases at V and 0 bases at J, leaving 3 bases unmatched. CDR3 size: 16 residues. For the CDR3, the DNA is TGTGCCAGCAGCCCCACAGGGGGCTCCTATAATTCACCCCTCCACTTT. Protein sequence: CASSPTGGSYNSPLHF.

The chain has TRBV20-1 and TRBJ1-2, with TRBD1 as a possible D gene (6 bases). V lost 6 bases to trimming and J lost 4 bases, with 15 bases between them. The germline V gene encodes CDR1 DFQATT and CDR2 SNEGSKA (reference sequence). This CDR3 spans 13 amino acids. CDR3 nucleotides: TGCAGTGCGCACAGGGAAACTGTCTATGGCTACACCTTC. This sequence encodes CSAHRETVYGYTF.

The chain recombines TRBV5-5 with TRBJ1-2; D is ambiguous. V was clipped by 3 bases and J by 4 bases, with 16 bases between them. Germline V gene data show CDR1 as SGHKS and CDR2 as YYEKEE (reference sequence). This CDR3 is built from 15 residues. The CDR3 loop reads CASSSSAQDRYGYTF. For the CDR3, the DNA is TGTGCCAGCAGCTCAAGCGCTCAGGATCGCTATGGCTACACCTTC.

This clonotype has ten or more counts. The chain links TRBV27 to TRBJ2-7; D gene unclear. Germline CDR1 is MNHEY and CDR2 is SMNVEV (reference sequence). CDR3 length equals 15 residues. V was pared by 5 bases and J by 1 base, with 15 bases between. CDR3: CASSNQGRLSYEQYF. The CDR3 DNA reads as TGTGCCAGCAGTAATCAAGGCCGCCTATCCTACGAGCAGTACTTC.

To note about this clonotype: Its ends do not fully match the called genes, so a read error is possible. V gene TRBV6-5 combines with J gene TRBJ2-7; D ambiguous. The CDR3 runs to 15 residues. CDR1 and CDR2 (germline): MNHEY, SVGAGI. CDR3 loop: CASSYRASRTYEQHF. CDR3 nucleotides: TGTGCCAGCAGTTACCGTGCGTCCAGGACCTACGAGCAGCACTTC.

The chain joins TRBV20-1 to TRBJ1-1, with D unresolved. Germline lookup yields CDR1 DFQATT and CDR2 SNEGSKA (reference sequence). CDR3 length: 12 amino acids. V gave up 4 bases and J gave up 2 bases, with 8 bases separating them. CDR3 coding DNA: TGCAGTGCTACCTCTGGAAACACTGAAGCTTTCTTT. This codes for CSATSGNTEAFF.